One sample yielded the 8 T cell receptor beta chains listed below, sequenced in a study of T cells in Graves' hyperthyroidism and ophthalmopathy. Authors of the study amplified TCR beta CDR3 regions from RNA transcripts. Initially, a first-round RT-PCR of the TCR CDR3 employed the HTBI primer set. TCRdb reprocessed the multiplex PCR reads with MiXCR, giving one entry per CDR3 protein. The top ten hold 9.5% to 13% of the sample, which has approximately 740,000 distinct CDR3 sequences, around 13% seen once. Input material: blood. These receptors were obtained from a woman between 18 and 29 years old with Graves' hyperthyroidism.

This clonotype was seen at least ten times. This chain uses TRBV6-1 with TRBJ2-7; 13 bases match TRBD2. CDR3 length: 14 amino acids. V trimming: 8 bases; J trimming: 7 bases; junction bases outside the gene matches: 8. From germline, CDR1 is MNHNS and CDR2 SASEGT. CDR3 coding DNA: TGTGCCAGCGCGCGACTAGCGGGAGGAGGGGAGCAGTACTTC. It encodes CASARLAGGGEQYF.

Only a few counts were recorded for this clonotype. Likely a read error: the CDR3 ends without its conserved phenylalanine or tryptophan. This chain uses TRBV2 with TRBJ1-1, with 7 bases matching TRBD1. Germline assignment: CDR1 SNHLY and CDR2 FYNNEI. The CDR3 is made up of 14 amino acids. Losses at the gene ends were 5 bases for V and 1 base for J; bases not matched to a gene: 4. For the CDR3, the DNA is TGTGCCAGCAGTAGAGGACAGGAGAACACTGAAGCTTTCCTT. Its translation: CASSRGQENTEAFL.

V and J are TRBV7-9 and TRBJ1-4; perhaps TRBD1 as D (5 bases). V lost 5 bases to trimming and J lost 2 bases, with 24 bases between them. Germline V gives CDR1 SEHNR, CDR2 FQNEAQ (reference sequence). CDR3 length: 19 residues. The CDR3 sequence: CASSHRAVPGRGTNEKLFF. The CDR3 nucleotides are TGTGCCAGCAGCCATAGGGCCGTCCCGGGACGTGGGACTAATGAAAAACTGTTTTTT. Supplemented by reference TRBV7-9 and TRBJ1-4, the full variable domain reads DTGVSQNPRHKITKRGQNVTFRCDPISEHNRLYWYRQTLGQGPEFLTYFQNEAQLEKSRLLSDRFSAERPKGSFSTLEIQRTEQGDSAMYLCASSHRAVPGRGTNEKLFFGSGTQLSVL.

V is TRBV29-1 and J is TRBJ2-3; D might be TRBD2 (5 bases). Germline-derived CDR1 and CDR2 are SQVTM and ANQGSEA. Trimming stripped 6 bases from V and 1 base from J, with 11 bases between. This CDR3 is built from 13 residues. This CDR3 reads CSVDSGRTDTQYF. CDR3 in DNA: TGCAGCGTGGACTCAGGTCGCACAGATACGCAGTATTTT.

The chain has TRBV13 and TRBJ2-3; D gene ambiguous. V lost 5 bases and J 0 bases, leaving 6 bases between the germline ends. CDR1 is PRHDT, CDR2 FYEKMQ, per germline (reference sequence). The CDR3 loop spans 13 amino acids. CDR3: CASSTLSTDTQYF. In DNA, the CDR3 is TGTGCCAGCAGCACATTGAGCACAGATACGCAGTATTTT.

The chain joins TRBV12-3 or TRBV12-4 to TRBJ1-4; D is uncertain. The CDR3 runs 13 residues. V was clipped by 2 bases and J by 6 bases, with 7 bases between them. The CDR3 loop reads CASSLREYEKLFF. The CDR3 DNA is TGTGCCAGCAGTTTAAGGGAGTATGAAAAACTGTTTTTT.

This clonotype was recorded many times. This sequence joins TRBV2 and TRBJ1-5; TRBD1 might be the D (6 bases). V was trimmed by 2 bases and J by 4 bases, leaving 9 bases between them. The germline gives CDR1 SNHLY, CDR2 FYNNEI. The CDR3 extends over 14 amino acids. The CDR3 loop reads CASSEQQGNQPQHF. The CDR3 coding sequence is TGTGCCAGCAGTGAACAGCAGGGGAATCAGCCCCAGCATTTT.

This chain connects TRBV19 to TRBJ1-5; D ambiguous. The germline V and J ends were trimmed by 3 bases and 1 base, with 10 bases remaining between them. CDR1 is LNHDA and CDR2 is SQIVND in the germline V gene (reference sequence). This CDR3 contains 15 residues. CDR3 in amino acids: CASSIPQASNQPQHF. The DNA of the CDR3 is TGTGCCAGTAGTATTCCGCAAGCGAGCAATCAGCCCCAGCATTTT.